This T cell receptor (beta chain) was profiled in a study of T cell therapy after organ transplantation. Study-wide context: Therapy products were autologous CMV-specific T cells, peptide-expanded for approximately two weeks. Across 2 to 6 intravenous infusions, patients got a median of 1.92 x 10^8 CMV-specific T cells.

These patients had received solid-organ transplants and had drug-resistant or recurrent cytomegalovirus. Study results and limitations: Few nonresponder expansions may reflect low coverage from poor CD8+ yield.

Assay used: immunoSEQ multiplex PCR; TCRdb lists only in-frame clones, some missing. Here the sample spans over 45,000 clones, 94% being singletons. A word on this clone: Its specificity is unknown.

The CDR3 covers 11 residues. Germline-derived CDR1 and CDR2 are MGHDK and SYGVNS. Trimming removed 3 bases from V and 3 bases from J, with 0 bases in between. V and J are TRBV25-1 and TRBJ2-1, with D unresolved. Sequences were derived from CD8+ T cells from blood, sampled before autologous CMV-specific T cell therapy. This TCR derives from a human patient who had received a solid organ transplant and had CMV disease. CDR3 amino acids: CASSDYNEQFF. The CDR3 nucleotides are TGTGCCAGCAGTGACTACAATGAGCAGTTCTTC.